This entry describes one T cell receptor beta chain. Its antigen is unidentified. Some clones are missing from TCRdb's copy, which holds only in-frame ones; the method was immunoSEQ multiplex PCR. The sample yields about 60,000 clones, roughly four fifths seen once. This sample was included in a study of radiation and T cells in renal cell carcinoma. Whole-study results and caveats: Baseline intratumoral clonotype presence is unknown without pretreatment biopsies. From baseline, blood top tumor clonotypes peaked at 2 weeks post-radiation.

The time point here: blood 2 weeks post-SBRT. Sample treatment: 15 Gy SBRT to primary tumor, nephrectomy 4 weeks later. Blood was sampled at baseline, 2 weeks and 4 weeks after SBRT. The tumor was a clear cell renal cell carcinoma. Trimming took 1 base from V and 3 from J; bases not matched to a gene: 5. The CDR3 is made up of 15 amino acids. Germline V gene lookup returns CDR1 SEHNR and CDR2 FQNEAQ (reference sequence). The chain joins TRBV7-9 to TRBJ2-7; TRBD1 matches at 8 bases. Sample: blood, taken from a patient whose treatment included radiotherapy and nephrectomy. The TCR sequence derives from a man in his 60s with renal cell carcinoma. In nucleotides, the CDR3 is TGTGCCAGCAGCTTAGACAGGGGGATCTTCTACGAGCAGTACTTC. Translated, it gives CASSLDRGIFYEQYF.